These T cell receptor beta chains were read from a single sample in a study. In TCRdb, the 5' RACE reads were re-called with MiXCR into one record per CDR3 protein. This table has around 30,000 distinct CDR3 sequences, 20% to 30% appearing once. The specimen was tumor-infiltrating Tregs sorted from the breast tumor. These TCRs come from a female donor with breast cancer. CDR3s leave out the opening cysteine and the closing phenylalanine or tryptophan. Fields, in order: CDR3 length, V gene, clone size, CDR3 protein. Rows may omit the clone size; those that give it use once, few, many or a size class.

>10|TRBV6-5|many
ASSTKGDVAF
>12|TRBV6-6|many
ASRGQGNSYEQY
>12|TRBV13|many
ASSKTDLNSPLH
>12|TRBV6-5|many
ASSYRIGNQPQH
>15|TRBV21-1|many
ASTPDPSSGRWETQY
>14|TRBV4-1|many
ASSQGLAGGAGEQY
>11|TRBV7-3|.
ASSYDFRGEAF
>11|TRBV12-3/TRBV12-4|few
ASSFQATGELF
>17|TRBV7-3|medium-sized
ASSLIATTGTGRNNEQF
>14|TRBV15|.
ATSHSDRGSNQPQH
>13|TRBV11-3|.
ASSLGISSYNEQF
>11|TRBV7-3|.
ASSSRPPGEQY
>11|TRBV6-5|medium-sized
ASSVGSNQPQH
>11|TRBV30|many
AWSVPNNQPQH
>12|TRBV20-1|once
SVSGAGGWNEQF
>12|TRBV5-1|few
ASSWGTLSRTQY
>13|TRBV29-1|few
SVESGRETYSEQF
>15|TRBV4-1|.
ASSPQSTGGGNTEAF
>14|TRBV6-1|many
ASSRTRGNTGNTIY